This entry lists 23 T cell receptor beta chains sequenced from one sample in a study of T cell clones after liver transplantation. Measured with immunoSEQ multiplex PCR; TCRdb has only the in-frame clones, and not every one. Among about 51,000 clones listed, 86% were seen once. Material: CD8+ T cells from blood, obtained 12 months after liver transplant. These receptors came from a human patient who received a liver transplant. Part of the T cells may come from the graft donor.

The CDR3 reads CASSENQGEFF. The CDR3 nucleotides read TGTGCCAGCAGTGAAAACCAGGGGGAGTTCTTC. The chain has TRBV25-1 and TRBJ2-1, with TRBD1 identical over 7 bases. V was clipped by 2 bases and J by 14 bases; unmatched bases: 3. The CDR3 covers 11 residues. CDR1 and CDR2 (germline): MGHDK, SYGVNS. The full variable domain, its missing parts supplied by reference TRBV25-1 and TRBJ2-1, is EADIYQTPRYLVIGTGKKITLECSQTMGHDKMYWYQQDPGMELHLIHYSYGVNSTEKGDLSSESTVSRIRTEHFPLTLESARPSHTSQYLCASSENQGEFFGPGTRLTVL.

The genes are TRBV14 and TRBJ2-7; D remains unclear. The germline V gene has CDR1 SGHDN and CDR2 FVKESK. The CDR3 sequence is 15 residues long. V was clipped by 0 bases and J by 7 bases, with 16 bases between them. CDR3 sequence: CASSQEGRTPFEQYF. The CDR3 bases are TGTGCCAGCAGCCAAGAGGGCAGAACCCCCTTTGAGCAGTACTTC.

This clone was seen only once. V gene TRBV10-1 combines with J gene TRBJ2-3; the D gene is possibly TRBD1 (5 bases). Germline V gene sequence: CDR1 WNHNN, CDR2 SYGVQD (reference sequence). The CDR3 extends over 16 amino acids. The V and J ends lost 0 bases and 0 bases respectively, with 10 bases between them. The CDR3 DNA sequence: TGCGCCAGCAGTGAGTCGACAGTTTCTAGCACAGATACGCAGTATTTT. This gives the protein CASSESTVSSTDTQYF.

The chain joins TRBV27 to TRBJ2-2, with D tentatively TRBD2 (6 bases). The V gene's germline CDR1 is MNHEY and CDR2 SMNVEV (reference sequence). This CDR3 spans 15 amino acids. Trimming took 0 bases from V and 4 from J, leaving 9 bases between them. CDR3 coding DNA: TGTGCCAGCAGTTTATCGGACTACCCCACCGGGGAGCTGTTTTTT. This gives the protein CASSLSDYPTGELFF.

V is TRBV5-8 and J is TRBJ2-5; maybe TRBD2 (5 bases). This CDR3 contains 14 residues. Trimming shortened V by 4 bases and J by 2 bases, and 12 bases separated the two germline ends. The germline CDR1 and CDR2 sequences are SGHTS and YDEGEE. CDR3 bases: TGTGCCAGCAGCCCAGGACTCTTTCAAGAGACCCAGTACTTC. Translation: CASSPGLFQETQYF.

The chain recombines TRBV4-3 with TRBJ2-2; D is perhaps TRBD2 (5 bases). The CDR3 covers 16 residues. V lost 0 bases, J lost 7 bases, and 15 bases lay in between. Germline V lookup: CDR1 LGHNA, CDR2 YSLEER. CDR3 in amino acids: CASSQDHGRGIGELFF. CDR3 bases: TGCGCCAGCAGCCAAGATCACGGTCGAGGGATCGGGGAGCTGTTTTTT.

This chain uses TRBV13 with TRBJ1-1; D remains unclear. V lost 5 bases to trimming and J lost 11 bases, with 21 bases between them. The length of the CDR3 is 14 residues. Germline V gene lookup returns CDR1 PRHDT and CDR2 FYEKMQ (reference sequence). The chain's CDR3 is CASSHSRMDQRAFF. CDR3 coding DNA: TGTGCCAGCAGCCACTCGCGAATGGACCAGAGGGCTTTCTTT.

This chain uses TRBV2 with TRBJ1-1; TRBD1 matches 10 bases. V lost 7 bases, J lost 0 bases, and 5 bases stayed unmatched. In germline, CDR1 is SNHLY, CDR2 FYNNEI. CDR3 length: 15 amino acids. CDR3 bases: TGTGCCAGCAACGAGGACAGGGGGATGAACACTGAAGCTTTCTTT. This sequence encodes CASNEDRGMNTEAFF.

This CDR3 is CASSPRLAGVYNEQFF. The CDR3 DNA is TGTGCCAGCAGCCCCCGACTAGCGGGAGTATACAATGAGCAGTTCTTC. The rearrangement uses TRBV9 and TRBJ2-1; 12 positions match TRBD2. The germline gives CDR1 SGDLS, CDR2 YYNGEE. The V gene end was trimmed by 4 bases and the J gene end by 4 bases; junction bases not matched to a gene: 6. The CDR3 is made up of 16 amino acids.

The chain links TRBV4-2 to TRBJ2-5; the D is unclear. Per germline, CDR1 LGHNA and CDR2 YNFKEQ. This CDR3 comprises 13 residues. Deletions cut 1 base from V and 4 bases from J, with 7 bases between. CDR3 sequence reads: CASSQVPGETQYF. CDR3 coding DNA: TGTGCCAGCAGCCAAGTCCCGGGAGAGACCCAGTACTTC.

The gene calls are TRBV4-1 and TRBJ2-7, with TRBD1 matching over 7 bases. The CDR3 runs 15 residues. Germline assignment: CDR1 MGHRA and CDR2 YSYEKL. With 4 bases clipped from V and 3 bases from J, the junction kept 9 bases outside the gene matches. The CDR3 nucleotides read TGCGCCAGCAGCCTTTCAAGGGGGCCAATCTACGAGCAGTACTTC. It is translated as CASSLSRGPIYEQYF.

The V and J genes are TRBV19 and TRBJ2-5, with 9 nucleotides matching TRBD2. V gave up 5 bases and J gave up 1 base; unmatched junction bases: 5. The CDR3 length is 15 residues. Germline loops: CDR1 LNHDA, CDR2 SQIVND (reference sequence). The chain's CDR3 is CASSHGTSFQETQYF. DNA for the CDR3: TGTGCCAGTAGTCATGGGACTAGCTTCCAAGAGACCCAGTACTTC.

This sequence joins TRBV11-3 and TRBJ2-1; 8 nucleotides align to TRBD2. The trim removed 0 bases at V and 6 bases at J, leaving 10 bases unmatched. CDR3 length: 17 amino acids. Germline V CDR1 and CDR2: SGHNT, YENEEA. Written as DNA, the CDR3 is TGTGCCAGCAGCTTAGATAGCTGGAGCGGGAGCATCAATGAGCAGTTCTTC. Protein product: CASSLDSWSGSINEQFF.

This rearrangement joins TRBV4-2 to TRBJ2-7; a weak D match, TRBD2 (7 bases). V shed 5 bases and J shed 6 bases, with 14 bases lying between them. Germline V gene lookup returns CDR1 LGHNA and CDR2 YNFKEQ. The CDR3 sequence is 13 residues long. CDR3 protein: CASSSEGGLEQYF. The CDR3 nucleotides read TGTGCCAGCAGCTCAGAGGGGGGGCTCGAGCAGTACTTC.

This clone was seen just once. This chain links TRBV27 with TRBJ1-1; D is ambiguous. The CDR3 is 12 residues long. The germline V and J ends were trimmed by 4 bases and 2 bases, with 5 bases remaining between them. CDR1 MNHEY and CDR2 SMNVEV come from the germline V gene (reference sequence). CDR3 DNA sequence: TGTGCCAGCAGTTCGATTAACACTGAAGCTTTCTTT. Protein product: CASSSINTEAFF.

This clone was detected a few times. The V and J genes are TRBV19 and TRBJ2-1, with 8 positions matching TRBD1. The germline V gene encodes CDR1 LNHDA and CDR2 SQIVND (reference sequence). V dropped 1 base and J dropped 3; count of bases not matched to a gene: 2. The CDR3 has 15 residues. The CDR3 DNA follows: TGTGCCAGTAGTATAGTAGGGACAGGCTACAATGAGCAGTTCTTC. It specifies CASSIVGTGYNEQFF. Looking up the rest from reference TRBV19 and TRBJ2-1 gives the full variable domain: DGGITQSPKYLFRKEGQNVTLSCEQNLNHDAMYWYRQDPGQGLRLIYYSQIVNDFQKGDIAEGYSVSREKKESFPLTVTSAQKNPTAFYLCASSIVGTGYNEQFFGPGTRLTVL.

The J gene is TRBJ2-1, the V gene TRBV2; maybe TRBD2 (6 bases). The CDR3 totals 16 residues. The ends were cut back, 7 bases at V and 12 bases at J, with 28 bases in the middle. Germline-derived CDR1 and CDR2 are SNHLY and FYNNEI. The DNA of the CDR3 is TGTGCCAGCACCCGGAGGGGAGCGGAAGCTGTGGTAGGGCAGTTCTTC. Its translation is CASTRRGAEAVVGQFF.

The V and J genes are TRBV6-5 and TRBJ1-2; D uncertain. The V gene's germline CDR1 is MNHEY and CDR2 SVGAGI. The CDR3 totals 13 residues. Deletions cut 0 bases from V and 7 bases from J, with 9 bases between. CDR3 coding DNA: TGTGCCAGCAGTTACTCTTCGCTGGGTGGCTACACCTTC. Translating gives CASSYSSLGGYTF.

The V and J genes are TRBV6-5 and TRBJ1-1; D possibly corresponds to TRBD1 (5 bases). V was shortened by 0 bases and J by 11 bases, with 13 bases between the two germline ends. The CDR3 loop spans 13 amino acids. From germline, CDR1 is MNHEY and CDR2 SVGAGI. The CDR3 reads CASSYSWGEDAFF. CDR3 sequence (DNA): TGTGCCAGCAGTTACTCGTGGGGCGAAGACGCTTTCTTT.

The chain carries TRBV7-9 and TRBJ2-2; TRBD1 matches 7 bases. After removal of 7 bases from V and 1 base from J, the junction contained 3 bases not matched to a gene. Germline-derived CDR1 and CDR2 are SEHNR and FQNEAQ (reference sequence). The CDR3 runs to 14 residues. The CDR3 nucleotides read TGTGCCAGCACCGACAGGGAGAACACCGGGGAGCTGTTTTTT. Translating gives CASTDRENTGELFF.

The chain is built from TRBV5-4 and TRBJ2-7; maybe TRBD2 (5 bases). This CDR3 is built from 13 residues. The germline V gene has CDR1 SGHNT and CDR2 YYREEE (reference sequence). The ends were cut back, 0 bases at V and 3 bases at J, with 7 bases in the middle. The CDR3 nucleotides read TGTGCCAGCAGCTTGGACCGGGACTACGAGCAGTACTTC. As protein: CASSLDRDYEQYF.

The chain is built from TRBV11-2 and TRBJ2-2; 12 nucleotides line up with TRBD2. V shed 3 bases and J 6 bases; nucleotides not matched to a gene: 5. The CDR3 sequence is 16 residues long. Germline V lookup: CDR1 SGHAT, CDR2 FQNNGV. The CDR3 DNA reads as TGTGCCAGCAGCTTCGCCGGGACTAGCGGGTCCGGGGAGCTGTTTTTT. The encoded protein is CASSFAGTSGSGELFF.

The rearrangement joins TRBV19 to TRBJ1-5; TRBD1 is a possible D gene (6 bases). Trimming left V 6 bases short and J 4 bases short, with 19 bases between. Germline V gives CDR1 LNHDA, CDR2 SQIVND (reference sequence). This CDR3 has 16 amino acids. The CDR3 nucleotides read TGTGCCAGTAGCCCCCTACAGGGTTGGGAAAATCAGCCCCAGCATTTT. Protein sequence: CASSPLQGWENQPQHF.